A single sample gave rise to the 4 T cell receptor beta chains below, sequenced in a study of T-cell memory formation after mild COVID-19 (dated by TCRdb to 2020 to 2022). Receptor libraries were prepared by 5' RACE. Instrument used: Illumina NovaSeq 6000. TCRdb reprocessed the public reads (quality trimming at Q25 with fastp, clone calling with MiXCR) and kept in-frame beta chains. Here each entry gathers all rows of one CDR3 protein and keeps the most common genes and DNA. This sample gives about 14,000 distinct CDR3 sequences in total; roughly a fifth of them show up just once. The ten largest clones capture 45% to 50% of the sample. Sequenced material: PBMCs or a T cell subset sorted from them (not recorded which). The origin of the receptors is an adult woman who had mild COVID-19 (a few samples of this study predate the infection). The sample titles of this study are shuffled in the database, so cell type and time point are left out; the donor was told from shared clones.

This clonotype showed up many times. This rearrangement joins TRBV12-3 or TRBV12-4 to TRBJ1-2; 8 positions match TRBD1. J lost 3 bases, V lost 2 bases, and 11 bases had no gene match. There are 17 residues in the CDR3. This CDR3 reads CASSLRVQGASDYGYTF. The CDR3 coding sequence is TGTGCCAGCAGTTTAAGGGTTCAGGGGGCTTCAGACTATGGCTACACCTTC.

This clonotype was counted at least ten times. The chain links TRBV27 to TRBJ2-7; either TRBD1 or TRBD2 may supply D (5 bases each). The CDR3 runs to 15 residues. V was trimmed by 6 bases and J by 1 base, leaving 16 bases between them. Germline V gene sequence: CDR1 MNHEY, CDR2 SMNVEV (reference sequence). The CDR3, as DNA: TGTGCCAGCAGAAGAATCGGGACGCCATCCTACGAGCAGTACTTC. This gives the protein CASRRIGTPSYEQYF.

Ten or more counts support this clonotype. The J gene is TRBJ1-1, the V gene TRBV6-5; 9 bases match TRBD1. The CDR3 loop spans 14 amino acids. CDR1 is MNHEY and CDR2 is SVGAGI in the germline V gene. Trimming removed 0 bases from V and 8 bases from J; junction bases left unmatched: 4. CDR3: CASSYSWDRVEAFF. The DNA for the CDR3 is TGTGCCAGCAGTTACTCGTGGGACAGGGTAGAAGCTTTCTTT.

This clonotype was counted ten times or more. This chain links TRBV29-1 with TRBJ2-1; D remains ambiguous. With 2 bases removed from V and 5 bases from J, the gap between germline ends came to 4 bases. Germline V gives CDR1 SQVTM, CDR2 ANQGSEA. The length of the CDR3 is 11 residues. CDR3: CSVERNNEQFF. The CDR3, as DNA: TGCAGCGTTGAACGAAACAATGAGCAGTTCTTC.